Included here is one TCR beta chain sequence, with context. This sample was included in a study of blood T cell repertoires in COVID-19. Study-level information: Samples came from the United States, Italy and Spain, spanning acute and convalescent COVID-19.

Authors' data handling: For nucleated cells, counts were estimated from reference gene primer amplification. Here immunoSEQ multiplex PCR was the method, and the copy in TCRdb shows in-frame clones only, minus some. The D gene and trimming were derived from the DNA, and the V and J assignments and clone size from that table. Altogether 200,000 to 250,000 clones are present, around 80% being singletons, with the ten largest covering under 2%. The CDR3 length is 13 residues. CDR1 ENHRY and CDR2 SYGVKD come from the germline V gene. After removal of 7 bases from V and 12 bases from J, the junction contained 7 bases not matched to a gene. Cohort placement rested on clinical history that participants reported themselves. Recovered status in Cohort 3 required two negative PCRs, clearance, or symptom resolution.

This sequence was found in a man aged 55 to 69 who had recovered from COVID-19. The chain recombines TRBV10-3 with TRBJ2-1; 12 bases map to TRBD2. Sequenced sample: PBMCs or T cells enriched from blood (not recorded which). The CDR3 DNA reads as TGTGCCATCAAAACTAGCGGGGGGTTGGGGCAGTTCTTC. Translating it yields CAIKTSGGLGQFF.